The text below deals with one TCR beta chain. Its antigen target is currently unknown. No much larger clone is present one base from it, and per-base qualities are unavailable. Each collaborating institution followed its own protocols to collect whole blood in K2EDTA tubes. Collaborator samples were shipped for TCRbeta analysis as frozen whole blood, isolated PBMCs, or DNA extracted from either sample type. The germline ends are 5 bases apart after V is trimmed by 5 bases and J by 2 bases. Counted from cysteine to phenylalanine, this CDR3 has 12 amino acids. Of the read, only the CDR3 DNA is kept; its 36 bases are in frame from base 1. For CDR1 and CDR2, the germline V gene lists SNHLY and FYNNEI. TCRbeta CDR3 regions were amplified from genomic DNA by means of the immunoSEQ Assay, a bias-controlled multiplex PCR. On the study's bioinformatics: The number of nucleated cells in each sample was estimated from the amplification of reference gene primers within the assay. To quantify the absolute abundance of each unique TCRbeta CDR3 rearrangement, sequence reads were collapsed and filtered. For each sample, productive Simpson clonality was calculated as the square root of Simpson's diversity index over productive rearrangements. TCRdb mirrors the immuneACCESS table, restricted to in-frame sequences. Some clones are absent from its copies; in checked studies, under half trace to an unresolved V gene, and the reason for the others is unknown. V, J and clone size are those of that table, while D and trimming were read from the DNA. A total of about 280,000 clones appear in this sample, about 89% of them only once. The ten most abundant clones make up about 8.6% of the sample.

The source of the sample is a study of blood T cell repertoires in COVID-19 (dated by TCRdb to the early 2020s). Looking at the study overall: Samples covering the acute and convalescent phases of COVID-19 were provided by collaborators in the United States, Italy and Spain. A freely available public database, intended as a resource for researchers studying the immune response to SARS-CoV-2, is where the repertoires were released. The material from the prospective study consisted of cDNA or gDNA derived from T cells, B-cell-depleted T cells, or PBMCs. Samples came from the ongoing ImmuneRACE study (first 160 participants) plus 1,254 subjects from 6 global collaborators. The dataset comprised deeply sampled blood TCRbeta repertoires from subjects exposed to, actively infected with, or recovered from COVID-19. Where available, HLA class I and class II types were obtained from metadata supplied by the sample provider rather than from assay-based typing. Nearly every sample came with metadata listing a de-identified subject ID, COVID-19 status, age in years and sex.

What the research found in general, with its limitations: Clinical and demographic metadata were provided uncurated, with the amount varying by source and participant.

Sample: peripheral blood. Recombination joined TRBV2 with TRBJ2-3, with an unclear D gene assignment. The receptor's source is a middle-aged man with active or convalescent COVID-19. This receptor has the CDR3 CASSTYTDTQYF. The DNA sequence follows: TGTGCCAGCAGTACCTACACAGATACGCAGTATTTT.